Below, 23 T cell receptor beta chains from the same sample are listed, as sequenced in a study of patients and donors after allogeneic stem cell transplantation. TCRdb processed the RT-PCR reads anew with MiXCR; each CDR3 protein has one entry. The sample consists of under 200,000 distinct CDR3 sequences, roughly 31% of them appearing once. Input material: blood, either unsorted or a sorted T cell fraction (not recorded which). The receptors were gathered from a human donor who was either an allogeneic HSCT recipient or a stem cell or donor lymphocyte infusion donor (not recorded which). It is not recorded whose cells these are; they may come from a transplant donor.

The V call is TRBV20-1, the J call TRBJ2-7; 9 nucleotides line up with TRBD2. V was clipped by 2 bases and J by 2 bases; unmatched bases: 4. CDR1 is DFQATT, CDR2 SNEGSKA, per germline (reference sequence). The CDR3 totals 14 residues. CDR3 bases: TGCAGTGCTAGAATAGCGGGAGTCACCTACGAGCAGTACTTC. It specifies CSARIAGVTYEQYF.

V and J are TRBV6-1 and TRBJ2-5; D may be TRBD1 or TRBD2 (5 bases each). CDR3 length: 14 residues. The germline V and J ends were trimmed by 3 bases and 5 bases, with 13 bases remaining between them. Germline V gene lookup returns CDR1 MNHNS and CDR2 SASEGT. The CDR3 DNA reads as TGTGCCAGCAGTGACGGGGCAGGGTACGAGACCCAGTACTTC. Protein: CASSDGAGYETQYF.

This clonotype was detected only a few times. The rearrangement uses TRBV24-1 and TRBJ2-5; 7 positions match TRBD2. Germline lookup yields CDR1 KGHDR and CDR2 SFDVKD. The CDR3 sequence is 15 residues long. V was pared by 3 bases and J by 2 bases, with 5 bases of the junction left unmatched. CDR3 DNA: TGTGCCACCAGTGATCTCCTAGCGGAACAAGAGACCCAGTACTTC. Translated: CATSDLLAEQETQYF.

The chain has TRBV15 and TRBJ2-1, with 7 bases matching TRBD2. The CDR3 runs to 17 residues. With V trimmed by 0 bases and J by 2 bases, 7 bases remained unmatched. Germline CDR1 is LNHNV and CDR2 is YYDKDF (reference sequence). For the CDR3, the DNA is TGTGCCACCAGCAGAGAGAGGCTAGCGGATACCTACAATGAGCAGTTCTTC. Amino acids: CATSRERLADTYNEQFF.

The rearrangement joins TRBV20-1 to TRBJ2-1, with D perhaps matching TRBD1 or TRBD2 (5 bases each). Between the trimmed V and J ends, which lost 3 bases and 6 bases, there was a span of 24 bases. Looked up from germline, CDR1 is DFQATT and CDR2 is SNEGSKA (reference sequence). The CDR3 is 17 residues long. The chain's CDR3 is CSASGGAGPNYINEQFF. The CDR3 nucleotides are TGCAGTGCTAGTGGTGGGGCGGGTCCGAACTACATCAATGAGCAGTTCTTC.

The chain links TRBV6-5 to TRBJ2-7, with no clear D. The germline gives CDR1 MNHEY, CDR2 SVGAGI. The CDR3 contains 10 residues. Trimming shortened V by 11 bases and J by 4 bases, and 9 bases separated the two germline ends. CDR3 DNA: TGTGCCGGAAACACATACGAGCAGTACTTC. This sequence encodes CAGNTYEQYF.

The chain carries TRBV24-1 and TRBJ2-1; 9 bases agree with TRBD2. Germline V CDR1 and CDR2: KGHDR, SFDVKD. The CDR3 spans 14 residues. After removal of 8 bases from V and 5 bases from J, the junction contained 6 bases not matched to a gene. CDR3 nucleotide sequence: TGTGCCACCAAAACGACTAGCGGAAACAATGAGCAGTTCTTC. It yields the protein CATKTTSGNNEQFF.

This chain links TRBV5-1 with TRBJ2-7; TRBD2 matches 10 bases. The germline V gene has CDR1 SGHRS and CDR2 YFSETQ. The CDR3 runs to 15 residues. CDR3 amino acids: CTCSLGSSGSGEQYF. CDR3 coding DNA: TGCACCTGCAGCTTGGGGTCTAGCGGGAGCGGAGAGCAGTACTTC.

The CDR3 region is CASSSPGTGVFWQFF. Here the CDR3 DNA reads TGCGCCAGCAGCTCGCCCGGGACTGGAGTCTTCTGGCAGTTCTTC. J is TRBJ2-1 and V is TRBV5-1; TRBD2 might be the D (6 bases). The CDR3 covers 15 residues. V dropped 3 bases and J dropped 12 bases, with 22 bases sitting between them. The germline CDR1 and CDR2 sequences are SGHRS and YFSETQ.

This clonotype has a count of ten or more. The chain is built from TRBV12-3 or TRBV12-4 and TRBJ1-4; 7 bases fit TRBD1. This CDR3 spans 14 amino acids. J gave up 5 bases and V 8 bases, and 8 bases lay outside the gene matches. The CDR3 loop reads CASSRDSTNEKLFF. CDR3 sequence (DNA): TGTGCCAGCTCCCGGGACAGTACCAATGAAAAACTGTTTTTT.

This clonotype came up a few times. The CDR3 region is CASSYTGNTQYF. CDR3 DNA sequence: TGTGCCAGCAGCTATACAGGGAATACGCAGTATTTT. This chain connects TRBV7-2 to TRBJ2-3, with D tentatively TRBD1 (6 bases). Trimming took 4 bases from V and 7 from J, leaving 9 bases between them. The CDR3 covers 12 residues. Per germline, CDR1 SGHTA and CDR2 FQGNSA.

The table lists this clonotype with a few counts. CDR3 nucleotide sequence: TGTGCCAGCAGTTACTCGGGGGTTTGGAGTTCACCCCTCCACTTT. Protein sequence: CASSYSGVWSSPLHF. The chain couples TRBV6-5 to TRBJ1-6; TRBD1 might be the D (5 bases). CDR1 is MNHEY, CDR2 SVGAGI, per germline. Trimming took 0 bases from V and 9 from J, leaving 12 bases between them. The CDR3 has 15 residues.

The chain carries TRBV15 and TRBJ2-3; the D is unclear. This CDR3 comprises 15 residues. Trimming cost V 2 bases and J 2 bases, with 11 bases left between them. In germline, CDR1 is LNHNV, CDR2 YYDKDF (reference sequence). The CDR3 loop is CATSRSRGVTDTQYF. CDR3 bases: TGTGCCACCAGCAGATCACGCGGAGTCACAGATACGCAGTATTTT.

As for this clonotype: Just one base apart from a much larger clone, this may be a read error. V is TRBV28 and J is TRBJ1-1; perhaps TRBD1 as D (6 bases). Germline CDR1 reads MDHEN; CDR2 reads SYDVKM. The CDR3 extends over 17 amino acids. The CDR3 DNA reads TGTGCCAGCAGTCCCCCCGCGGGGGCCACCCTAAACACTGACGCTTTCTTT. It specifies CASSPPAGATLNTDAFF.

This clonotype turned up a few times. The V and J genes are TRBV20-1 and TRBJ1-1, with D unresolved. V lost 2 bases, J lost 1 base, and 14 bases lay in between. The germline V gene encodes CDR1 DFQATT and CDR2 SNEGSKA (reference sequence). The length of the CDR3 is 15 residues. CDR3: CSARFRDMGNTEAFF. The DNA of the CDR3 is TGCAGTGCTAGATTTCGAGACATGGGGAACACTGAAGCTTTCTTT.

This chain uses TRBV10-3 with TRBJ2-7; D is undetermined. The CDR3 consists of 12 residues. With 0 bases removed from V and 5 bases from J, the gap between germline ends came to 5 bases. Germline CDR1 ENHRY, CDR2 SYGVKD. CDR3 coding DNA: TGTGCCATCAGTGAGTCTGTGAACGAGCAGTACTTC. Its translation is CAISESVNEQYF.

The chain has TRBV7-9 and TRBJ1-4; D unresolved. The CDR3 consists of 15 residues. Germline V gene data show CDR1 as SEHNR and CDR2 as FQNEAQ (reference sequence). V was shortened by 5 bases and J by 0 bases, with 10 bases between the two germline ends. The CDR3 DNA reads TGTGCCAGCAGCGTATACAGCGCAACTAATGAAAAACTGTTTTTT. This sequence encodes CASSVYSATNEKLFF.

This chain joins TRBV7-9 and TRBJ1-6, with 10 bases that match TRBD1. CDR1 and CDR2 (germline): SEHNR, FQNEAQ (reference sequence). CDR3 length: 15 residues. The V gene end was trimmed by 4 bases and the J gene end by 8 bases; junction bases not matched to a gene: 5. CDR3 coding DNA: TGTGCCAGCAGCTCCCGACAGGGGGCTTATTCACCCCTCCACTTT. Amino acids: CASSSRQGAYSPLHF.

The DNA of the CDR3 is TGCGCCAGCAGGTTAGGCCCGAAGCAGTTCTTC. Translating gives CASRLGPKQFF. V is TRBV5-1 and J is TRBJ2-1, with D uncertain. The CDR3 consists of 11 residues. Germline-derived CDR1 and CDR2 are SGHRS and YFSETQ. Trimming stripped 5 bases from V and 11 bases from J, with 11 bases between.

In this sample, this clonotype turned up a few times. The chain couples TRBV6-6 to TRBJ2-1, with TRBD2 identical over 7 bases. With 2 bases clipped from V and 7 bases from J, the junction kept 5 bases outside the gene matches. Germline CDR1 is MNHNY and CDR2 is SVGAGI (reference sequence). There are 14 residues in the CDR3. CDR3 amino acids: CASSYPGGSNEQFF. As DNA, the CDR3 is TGTGCCAGCAGTTACCCCGGCGGGAGTAATGAGCAGTTCTTC.

The chain recombines TRBV5-1 with TRBJ2-1; 7 nucleotides match TRBD2. With V trimmed by 2 bases and J by 6 bases, 5 bases remained unmatched. Germline CDR1 SGHRS, CDR2 YFSETQ. The CDR3 covers 14 residues. The CDR3 region has the DNA TGCGCCAGCAGCTTCCCGGGAGGATTCAATGAGCAGTTCTTC. It codes for CASSFPGGFNEQFF.

This clonotype was seen only a few times. This rearrangement joins TRBV11-2 to TRBJ1-2, with 8 bases that match TRBD1. Trimming removed 5 bases from V and 8 bases from J; junction bases left unmatched: 13. The V gene's germline CDR1 is SGHAT and CDR2 FQNNGV. The CDR3 loop spans 15 amino acids. The CDR3 protein is CASSAQGALILGYTF. CDR3 coding DNA: TGTGCCAGCAGCGCGCAGGGGGCCCTGATACTGGGCTACACCTTC. The full variable domain, its missing parts supplied by reference TRBV11-2 and TRBJ1-2, is EAGVAQSPRYKIIEKRQSVAFWCNPISGHATLYWYQQILGQGPKLLIQFQNNGVVDDSQLPKDRFSAERLKGVDSTLKIQPAKLEDSAVYLCASSAQGALILGYTFGSGTRLTVV.

This clonotype was seen a handful of times. The chain carries TRBV29-1 and TRBJ2-5; D unclear. The V end lost 5 bases, the J end lost 4 bases, and 17 bases lay between the germline ends. The germline gives CDR1 SQVTM, CDR2 ANQGSEA. This CDR3 region has 14 residues. The CDR3 nucleotides are TGCAGCGTTCCCACGGTAGGGTACAGAGAGACCCAGTACTTC. Its protein is CSVPTVGYRETQYF.